This is a list of T cell receptor beta chains from one sample in a study of blood T cell repertoires in COVID-19. Here immunoSEQ multiplex PCR was the method, and the copy in TCRdb shows in-frame clones only, minus some. The sample consists of fewer than 65,000 clones, 65% to 85% of them appearing once. The specimen was peripheral blood. These receptors were collected from a young man with COVID-19, enrolled during active disease. Both conserved end residues are part of each CDR3. D genes are given only for firm matches. Rows may omit the clone size; those that give it use once, few, many or a size class.

J gene,V gene,D gene,clone size,CDR3 DNA,CDR3 protein
TRBJ1-2,TRBV28,TRBD1,-,TGTGCCAGCAGCCCTTGGGACAGGGAGAATTATGGCTACACCTTC,CASSPWDRENYGYTF
TRBJ1-1,TRBV7-9,TRBD1,-,TGTGCCAGCATCGCCGGACAGGGTTTCACTGAAGCTTTCTTT,CASIAGQGFTEAFF
TRBJ2-1,TRBV7-9,-,once,TGTGCCAGCAGCTTACTCTTCTTC,CASSLLFF
TRBJ2-7,TRBV30,TRBD1,-,TGTGCCTGGACGGACAGGAGTATTTCCTACGAGCAGTACTTC,CAWTDRSISYEQYF
TRBJ2-7,TRBV27,-,-,TGTGCCAGCAGGCTCACAGGATCTCTCGGTGAGCAGTACTTC,CASRLTGSLGEQYF
TRBJ1-2,TRBV2,-,-,TGTGCCAGCAGTCTAGGATATGGCTACACCTTC,CASSLGYGYTF
TRBJ1-3,TRBV7-2,-,-,TGTGCCAGCAGCTTTGGCTCCCCGAAAACTGGAAACACCATATATTTT,CASSFGSPKTGNTIYF
TRBJ2-3,TRBV10-2,TRBD2,-,TGCGCCAGCAGGGCAGCGGGAGGGCCCAGAGATACGCAGTATTTT,CASRAAGGPRDTQYF
TRBJ1-1,TRBV6-2/TRBV6-3,-,-,TGTGCCAGCAGCTCCGGAGACAGAAGAGCTTTCTTT,CASSSGDRRAFF
TRBJ2-5,TRBV28,TRBD1,-,TGTGCCAGCAGTCCCCGACAGGGGGCGAGGGAGACCCAGTACTTC,CASSPRQGARETQYF
TRBJ2-3,TRBV2,-,-,TGTGCCAGCAGTGAAATAGGAGGGCCCAACACAGATACGCAGTATTTT,CASSEIGGPNTDTQYF
TRBJ2-5,TRBV19,TRBD1,-,TGTGCCAGTAGGTTGGGACAGGGTGGGCCAGAGACCCAGTACTTC,CASRLGQGGPETQYF
TRBJ2-7,TRBV5-4,TRBD1,few,TGTGCCAGCAGCCCAGGGCGACAGGGGTTACACGAGCAGTACTTC,CASSPGRQGLHEQYF
TRBJ2-2,TRBV29-1,TRBD2,-,TGCAGCGTTGAAGATGGGCTAGCGGGAGCGACCGGGGAGCTGTTTTTT,CSVEDGLAGATGELFF
TRBJ2-5,TRBV7-9,-,-,TGTGCCAGCAGCTTAAGTCCAGGGGCGCAAGAGACCCAGTACTTC,CASSLSPGAQETQYF
TRBJ1-2,TRBV5-5,-,once,TGTGCCAGCAGCTTGGGGCACAACTATGGCTACACCTTC,CASSLGHNYGYTF
TRBJ2-1,TRBV9,TRBD2,once,TGTGCCAGCAGCGTAGCCGGGACTATCTATTCTGGCAATGAGCAGTTCTTC,CASSVAGTIYSGNEQFF
TRBJ2-3,TRBV2,TRBD1,-,TGTGCCAGCAGTGACGACAGGGGTTTGGCAGATACGCAGTATTTT,CASSDDRGLADTQYF
TRBJ2-7,TRBV12-3/TRBV12-4,TRBD1,-,TGTGCCAGCAGTTTAGGGACAGGGTACGAGCAGTACTTC,CASSLGTGYEQYF
TRBJ1-2,TRBV10-3,TRBD1,-,TGTGCCATCAGTCCCGGGACAGGTCCGTCGGGTGGCTACACCTTC,CAISPGTGPSGGYTF
TRBJ2-3,TRBV9,TRBD2,-,TGTGCCAGCAGCGTAGCCGGCGGGAGTCGTGATACGCAGTATTTT,CASSVAGGSRDTQYF
TRBJ2-5,TRBV9,TRBD1,-,TGTGCCAGCAGCGCGACAGGGGGCCGGGAGACCCAGTACTTC,CASSATGGRETQYF
TRBJ2-1,TRBV6-5,-,-,TGTGCCACCAAGAAAGAGGGATTGTCAGGTGAGCAGTTCTTC,CATKKEGLSGEQFF
TRBJ2-7,TRBV11-2,-,-,TGTGCCAGCAGCTTTGGTTCAGGAACCATCTACGAGCAGTACTTC,CASSFGSGTIYEQYF
TRBJ1-6,TRBV9,-,-,TGTGCCAGCAGCAAAGAGATGAGGAATTCACCCCTCCACTTT,CASSKEMRNSPLHF
TRBJ2-7,TRBV7-2,TRBD1,-,TGTGCCAGCAGCTTCGAACCGACAGGGGCCTACGAGCAGTACTTC,CASSFEPTGAYEQYF
TRBJ2-3,TRBV5-1,TRBD1,-,TGCGCCAGCAGCTCGGGCAAAGGAGGGACAGGGAATTCAGATACGCAGTATTTT,CASSSGKGGTGNSDTQYF
TRBJ2-7,TRBV10-1,-,few,TGCGCCAGCAGTGTGAGCTCTACCTACGAGCAGTACTTC,CASSVSSTYEQYF
TRBJ2-3,TRBV5-4,-,-,TGTGCCAGCAGCATGAAACGGACCGAGGGAACAGATACGCAGTATTTT,CASSMKRTEGTDTQYF
TRBJ1-5,TRBV15,-,-,TGTGCCACCAGCAGCGGAAGGGGGTTTGGGGATCAGCCCCAGCATTTT,CATSSGRGFGDQPQHF
TRBJ2-3,TRBV5-6,TRBD1,-,TGTGCCAGCATGACAGGGGTTTTAGATACGCAGTATTTT,CASMTGVLDTQYF
TRBJ1-4,TRBV6-2/TRBV6-3,TRBD1,-,TGTGCCAGCAGTCGGGGACAGGGCTATGAAAAACTGTTTTTT,CASSRGQGYEKLFF
TRBJ1-3,TRBV14,TRBD1,-,TGTGCCAGCAGCCGGACAGGGTCCAGAAACACCATATATTTT,CASSRTGSRNTIYF
TRBJ2-1,TRBV21-1,-,once,TGTGCCAGCAGCAACCTAGCGGGAGTTACGAATGAGCAGTTCTTC,CASSNLAGVTNEQFF
TRBJ2-3,TRBV30,-,-,TGTGCCTGGAATGGGAGAAGCACAGATACGCAGTATTTT,CAWNGRSTDTQYF
TRBJ2-7,TRBV11-2,TRBD2,-,TGTGCCAGCGCGGGGGAGAATTACGAGCAGTACTTC,CASAGENYEQYF